The sequence of this T cell receptor (beta chain) was determined in a study of cytotoxic CD8 clonotypes in ibrutinib-treated CLL. In germline, CDR1 is SGHRS, CDR2 YFSETQ. Deletions cut 1 base from V and 2 bases from J, with 10 bases between. The CDR3 has 14 residues. TCRdb keeps only in-frame clones here, not all; method: immunoSEQ multiplex PCR. In the table there are about 200,000 clones, around 75% of which are singletons. The genes are TRBV5-1 and TRBJ2-7; D uncertain. The clonotype was recovered from a human donor with chronic lymphocytic leukemia. Sequencing was performed on PBMCs, taken after 12 months of ibrutinib treatment. The CDR3 region is CASSLWAGTYEQYF. The CDR3 DNA reads as TGCGCCAGCAGCTTGTGGGCAGGTACCTACGAGCAGTACTTC.